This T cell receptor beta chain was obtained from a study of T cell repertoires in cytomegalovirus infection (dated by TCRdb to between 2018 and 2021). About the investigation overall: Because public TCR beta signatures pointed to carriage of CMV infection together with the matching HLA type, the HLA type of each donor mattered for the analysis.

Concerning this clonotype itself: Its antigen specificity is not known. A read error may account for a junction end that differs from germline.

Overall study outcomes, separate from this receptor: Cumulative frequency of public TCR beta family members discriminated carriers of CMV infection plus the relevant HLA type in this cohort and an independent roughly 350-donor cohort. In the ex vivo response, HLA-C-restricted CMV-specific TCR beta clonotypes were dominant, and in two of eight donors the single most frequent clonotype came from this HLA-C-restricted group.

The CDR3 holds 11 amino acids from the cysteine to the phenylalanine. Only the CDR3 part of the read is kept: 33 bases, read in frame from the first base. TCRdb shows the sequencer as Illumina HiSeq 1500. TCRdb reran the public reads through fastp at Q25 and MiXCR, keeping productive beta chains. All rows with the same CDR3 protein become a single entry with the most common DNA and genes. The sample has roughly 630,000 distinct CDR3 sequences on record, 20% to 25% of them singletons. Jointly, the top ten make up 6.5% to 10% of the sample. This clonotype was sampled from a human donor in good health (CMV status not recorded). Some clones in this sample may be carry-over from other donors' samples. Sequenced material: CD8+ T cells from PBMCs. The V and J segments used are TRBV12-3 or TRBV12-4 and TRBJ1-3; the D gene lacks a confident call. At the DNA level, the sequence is TGTGCCAACAGTCTTCGGGGTACCATATATTTT. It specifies CANSLRGTIYF.